The 12 T cell receptor beta chains below all came from one sample that was sequenced in a study of control samples from healthy donors and cancer patients. TCRdb's copy holds only in-frame clones and misses some; the assay was immunoSEQ multiplex PCR. Of 150,000 to 200,000 clones listed, around 87% were seen once; the top ten hold around 1.5%. Sequencing was performed on blood. These receptors were collected from a woman aged 50 to 60 in good health.

The chain is built from TRBV7-8 and TRBJ2-4; 7 nucleotides match TRBD1. V lost 4 bases to trimming and J lost 9 bases; unmatched junction nucleotides: 15. Per germline, CDR1 SGHVS and CDR2 FQNEAQ. The CDR3 totals 16 residues. CDR3 DNA: TGTGCCAGCAGCTCCGACAGGGTCCTCGGTTCTGGCATTCAGTACTTC. The encoded protein is CASSSDRVLGSGIQYF.

The chain couples TRBV30 to TRBJ2-7, with D possibly matching TRBD1 (6 bases). Germline CDR1 and CDR2: GTSNPN and SVGIG (reference sequence). This CDR3 region has 13 residues. The V end was cut by 0 bases, the J end by 6 bases, with 12 bases between. The CDR3 is CAWSVQGLLEQYF. In DNA form, the CDR3 reads TGTGCCTGGAGTGTACAGGGCCTTCTCGAGCAGTACTTC.

Only one count was recorded for this clone. The chain links TRBV27 to TRBJ2-5; D possibly corresponds to TRBD1 (6 bases). The ends were cut back, 6 bases at V and 1 base at J, with 12 bases in the middle. This CDR3 has 14 residues. Germline V CDR1 and CDR2: MNHEY, SMNVEV (reference sequence). This chain's CDR3 is CASSPRGTQETQYF. The CDR3, as DNA: TGTGCCAGCAGCCCAAGGGGGACCCAAGAGACCCAGTACTTC.

The chain couples TRBV6-4 to TRBJ2-2; tentative D call: TRBD2 (6 bases). V gave up 7 bases and J gave up 4 bases, with 13 bases separating them. The CDR3 is 14 residues long. CDR1 MRHNA and CDR2 SNTAGT come from the germline V gene. DNA for the CDR3: TGTGCCAGCAAGGGAACGGGAGTCACCGGGGAGCTGTTTTTT. Translated, it gives CASKGTGVTGELFF.

This clone was picked up many times. The chain joins TRBV5-1 to TRBJ1-4; tentative D call: TRBD1 (6 bases). V was pared by 0 bases and J by 8 bases, with 17 bases between. Germline CDR1 SGHRS, CDR2 YFSETQ. This CDR3 has 16 amino acids. CDR3 sequence (DNA): TGCGCCAGCAGCTTGGCCCCGCCAGGGGCAAGGGAAAAACTGTTTTTT. Amino acid sequence: CASSLAPPGAREKLFF.

Worth noting for this clone: Other DNA sequences within the sample encode an identical CDR3. This chain connects TRBV5-1 to TRBJ2-3; the match to TRBD1 covers 9 bases. CDR1 is SGHRS, CDR2 YFSETQ, per germline. This CDR3 contains 14 residues. J lost 4 bases, V lost 6 bases, and 6 bases had no gene match. CDR3 residues: CASIPGQGPDTQYF. CDR3 bases: TGCGCCAGCATCCCGGGACAGGGACCAGATACGCAGTATTTT. Together with reference TRBV5-1 and TRBJ2-3, the CDR3 gives the full variable domain: KAGVTQTPRYLIKTRGQQVTLSCSPISGHRSVSWYQQTPGQGLQFLFEYFSETQRNKGNFPGRFSGRQFSNSRSEMNVSTLELGDSALYLCASIPGQGPDTQYFGPGTRLTVL.

The CDR3 region has the DNA TGTGCCAGCAGCTCGGGACAGGATTACGAGCAGTACTTC. Encoded protein: CASSSGQDYEQYF. The chain is built from TRBV11-3 and TRBJ2-7; 8 bases fit TRBD1. V was clipped by 4 bases and J by 4 bases; unmatched bases: 3. The CDR3 contains 13 residues. CDR1 is SGHNT and CDR2 is YENEEA in the germline V gene.

The chain is built from TRBV7-8 and TRBJ1-5, with no clear D. Germline V gene data show CDR1 as SGHVS and CDR2 as FQNEAQ. CDR3 length: 14 residues. Trimming left V 4 bases short and J 0 bases short, with 7 bases between. CDR3 residues: CASSSAYSNQPQHF. The CDR3 bases are TGTGCCAGCAGCTCCGCTTATAGCAATCAGCCCCAGCATTTT.

The chain recombines TRBV10-3 with TRBJ1-4; possibly TRBD1 for D (5 bases). The V end lost 2 bases, the J end lost 4 bases, and 14 bases lay between the germline ends. The CDR3 has 16 residues. Germline CDR1 and CDR2: ENHRY and SYGVKD. The CDR3 reads CAISEPPLRDNEKLFF. The CDR3 DNA reads TGTGCCATCAGTGAGCCACCCCTCAGGGATAATGAAAAACTGTTTTTT.

J is TRBJ2-1 and V is TRBV7-8, with 7 bases lining up with TRBD1. The trim removed 4 bases at V and 0 bases at J, leaving 15 bases unmatched. CDR1 is SGHVS, CDR2 FQNEAQ, per germline. This CDR3 comprises 19 residues. The CDR3 loop is CASSYGPVLRGFSYNEQFF. The CDR3 DNA reads as TGTGCCAGCAGCTATGGGCCCGTTCTCAGGGGGTTCTCCTACAATGAGCAGTTCTTC.

The rearrangement links TRBV18 to TRBJ2-7; no definite D call. Per germline, CDR1 KGHSH and CDR2 LQKENI. CDR3 size: 11 residues. The ends were cut back, 3 bases at V and 6 bases at J, with 6 bases in the middle. This CDR3 is CASSPAREQYF. CDR3 sequence (DNA): TGTGCCAGCTCACCGGCACGCGAGCAGTACTTC.

The chain combines TRBV6-4 with TRBJ2-1, with 7 bases fitting TRBD1. Germline V gene sequence: CDR1 MRHNA, CDR2 SNTAGT. The V and J ends lost 7 bases and 5 bases, in that order; junction bases with no gene match: 8. The CDR3 spans 14 residues. CDR3 sequence (DNA): TGTGCCAGCACCCCAGACAGGGACCACAATGAGCAGTTCTTC. Its protein is CASTPDRDHNEQFF.